One sample yielded the 32 T cell receptor beta chains listed below, sequenced in a study of blood T cell repertoires in COVID-19. Measured with immunoSEQ multiplex PCR; TCRdb has only the in-frame clones, and not every one. The sample yields 50,000 to 75,000 clones, 91% seen once. Sequencing input: peripheral blood. These receptors were taken from a human donor in a cohort sampled during active COVID-19.

The chain uses TRBV24-1 and TRBJ1-1, with 9 bases fitting TRBD1. V shed 7 bases, J shed 0 bases, and the junction held 2 bases outside the gene matches. Germline CDR1 is KGHDR and CDR2 is SFDVKD. CDR3 length equals 14 residues. The CDR3 region is CATSGQGMNTEAFF. The CDR3 nucleotides read TGTGCCACCAGCGGACAGGGGATGAACACTGAAGCTTTCTTT.

The rearrangement uses TRBV28 and TRBJ1-1; tentative D call: TRBD1 (6 bases). V was pared by 1 base and J by 4 bases, with 16 bases between. CDR1 is MDHEN, CDR2 SYDVKM, per germline. The CDR3 sequence is 16 residues long. The CDR3 DNA reads TGTGCCAGCAGTTTATACCGGGTGGACAGTCCCACTGAAGCTTTCTTT. This encodes CASSLYRVDSPTEAFF.

V is TRBV2 and J is TRBJ2-5; D is perhaps TRBD2 (7 bases). V lost 3 bases and J 2 bases, leaving 19 bases between the germline ends. There are 17 residues in the CDR3. In germline, CDR1 is SNHLY, CDR2 FYNNEI. In DNA form, the CDR3 reads TGTGCCAGCAGTGAGGCCCCGGGGGCGGGAGAACAAGAGACCCAGTACTTC. Residues: CASSEAPGAGEQETQYF.

The V and J genes are TRBV19 and TRBJ2-1; 11 bases fit TRBD2. V was clipped by 3 bases and J by 6 bases; unmatched bases: 7. The germline gives CDR1 LNHDA, CDR2 SQIVND (reference sequence). The CDR3 runs to 16 residues. This CDR3 is CASSIGTSGRSNEQFF. The CDR3, as DNA: TGTGCCAGTAGTATCGGAACTAGCGGGAGAAGCAATGAGCAGTTCTTC.

The rearrangement joins TRBV5-5 to TRBJ1-5; D might be TRBD1 (5 bases). The V gene lost 3 bases and the J gene lost 1 base, with 8 bases spanning the gap. The CDR3 runs to 14 residues. Looked up from germline, CDR1 is SGHKS and CDR2 is YYEKEE (reference sequence). The DNA of the CDR3 is TGTGCCAGCAGCTGGCGGGACAGCAATCAGCCCCAGCATTTT. It yields the protein CASSWRDSNQPQHF.

The rearrangement uses TRBV6-5 and TRBJ2-7, with D uncertain. The CDR3 runs 14 residues. Trimming took 5 bases from V and 4 from J, leaving 15 bases between them. CDR1 MNHEY and CDR2 SVGAGI come from the germline V gene. CDR3: CASSTDESPYEQYF. The CDR3 DNA follows: TGTGCCAGCAGTACAGACGAATCCCCTTACGAGCAGTACTTC.

The chain uses TRBV28 and TRBJ2-7, with 11 bases fitting TRBD2. V dropped 4 bases and J dropped 3; count of bases not matched to a gene: 14. This CDR3 region has 18 residues. CDR1 is MDHEN, CDR2 SYDVKM, per germline. The CDR3 nucleotides read TGTGCCAGCAGTTGGGTTAGCGGGAGGGCCAAGGGGGGCTACGAGCAGTACTTC. Its protein product is CASSWVSGRAKGGYEQYF.

The chain is built from TRBV30 and TRBJ2-1; 9 bases align to TRBD2. CDR1 and CDR2 (germline): GTSNPN, SVGIG (reference sequence). J gave up 12 bases and V 7 bases, and 10 bases lay outside the gene matches. This CDR3 is 12 amino acids long. CDR3 region: CASRLAGVAQFF. CDR3 coding DNA: TGTGCCTCACGATTAGCGGGGGTCGCGCAGTTCTTC.

The V gene is TRBV25-1, the J gene TRBJ2-2, with D perhaps TRBD1 (6 bases). V lost 4 bases and J 1 base, leaving 10 bases between the germline ends. Germline CDR1 and CDR2: MGHDK and SYGVNS. The CDR3 contains 15 residues. The CDR3: CASSVPGQNTGELFF. CDR3 bases: TGTGCCAGCAGTGTACCGGGACAGAACACCGGGGAGCTGTTTTTT.

The V gene is TRBV11-2, the J gene TRBJ2-7; D is unresolved. Trimming stripped 1 base from V and 2 bases from J, with 9 bases between. CDR3 length equals 14 residues. CDR1 and CDR2 from the germline V gene are SGHAT and FQNNGV. The CDR3 bases are TGTGCCAGCAGCTTAGGCGACTTGACCTACGAGCAGTACTTC. Translating it yields CASSLGDLTYEQYF.

This clone has just one count. The chain joins TRBV13 to TRBJ2-5, with TRBD1 as a possible D gene (5 bases). In germline, CDR1 is PRHDT, CDR2 FYEKMQ (reference sequence). V gave up 0 bases and J gave up 6 bases, with 11 bases separating them. The CDR3 length is 14 residues. CDR3 protein: CASSLGRVGKTQYF. The CDR3 DNA is TGTGCCAGCAGCTTAGGCAGGGTGGGGAAGACCCAGTACTTC.

The J gene is TRBJ1-5, the V gene TRBV7-2; the D is unclear. The CDR3 runs to 14 residues. Germline-derived CDR1 and CDR2 are SGHTA and FQGNSA. The V end was cut by 0 bases, the J end by 5 bases, with 8 bases between. This chain's CDR3 is CASSLAAGYQPQHF. The CDR3 region has the DNA TGTGCCAGCAGCTTAGCTGCGGGGTATCAGCCCCAGCATTTT.

V and J are TRBV19 and TRBJ1-1, with D unresolved. Germline assignment: CDR1 LNHDA and CDR2 SQIVND (reference sequence). V lost 7 bases to trimming and J lost 9 bases, with 27 bases between them. The CDR3 has 16 amino acids. DNA of the CDR3: TGTGCCAGTATCCCGTGGGCGGGAAGTTCCCCTGCTCAAGCTTTCTTT. Its translation: CASIPWAGSSPAQAFF.

The chain joins TRBV5-1 to TRBJ2-5, with 10 bases aligning to TRBD1. CDR3 size: 16 residues. Germline trimming cut 2 bases from V and 4 bases from J; bases unmatched to any gene: 8. Germline V gene lookup returns CDR1 SGHRS and CDR2 YFSETQ. DNA for the CDR3: TGCGCCAGCAGCTTTTCGGACAGGGGGTTGGTAGAGACCCAGTACTTC. It codes for CASSFSDRGLVETQYF.

The rearrangement uses TRBV5-1 and TRBJ2-3; 9 bases fit TRBD2. The ends lost 1 base at V and 6 bases at J; junction bases unmatched: 3. CDR3 length: 14 residues. CDR1 is SGHRS, CDR2 YFSETQ, per germline. The CDR3 loop is CASSLIAGVDTQYF. CDR3 in DNA: TGCGCCAGCAGCTTGATAGCGGGAGTGGATACGCAGTATTTT.

J is TRBJ1-5 and V is TRBV2, with 10 bases that match TRBD1. V gave up 4 bases and J gave up 1 base; unmatched junction bases: 1. Germline V gene sequence: CDR1 SNHLY, CDR2 FYNNEI. The CDR3 sequence is 15 residues long. Here the CDR3 reads CASSGDRGSNQPQHF. Here the CDR3 DNA reads TGTGCCAGCAGTGGGGACAGGGGAAGCAATCAGCCCCAGCATTTT. The whole variable domain, remainder taken from reference TRBV2 and TRBJ1-5, is EPEVTQTPSHQVTQMGQEVILRCVPISNHLYFYWYRQILGQKVEFLVSFYNNEISEKSEIFDDQFSVERPDGSNFTLKIRSTKLEDSAMYFCASSGDRGSNQPQHFGDGTRLSIL.

The gene calls are TRBV6-2 or TRBV6-3 and TRBJ1-4; D ambiguous. Germline lookup yields CDR1 MNHEY and CDR2 SVGEGT. Trimming left V 5 bases short and J 6 bases short, with 16 bases between. This CDR3 spans 15 amino acids. CDR3 bases: TGTGCCAGCAGTATACGCACGAGGTGGGATGAAAAACTGTTTTTT. It specifies CASSIRTRWDEKLFF.

The chain joins TRBV30 to TRBJ1-1; TRBD1 agrees at 7 bases. From germline, CDR1 is GTSNPN and CDR2 SVGIG (reference sequence). The J segment lost 1 base and the V segment lost 2 bases, leaving 16 bases of the junction unmatched. CDR3 length equals 18 residues. The CDR3 nucleotides are TGTGCCTGGAGTCAAACCTCGGCCGGACAGGCGTGGAACACTGAAGCTTTCTTT. Amino acids: CAWSQTSAGQAWNTEAFF.

The chain combines TRBV5-1 with TRBJ2-5; TRBD2 agrees at 9 bases. Germline V gene sequence: CDR1 SGHRS, CDR2 YFSETQ. This CDR3 is 17 amino acids long. V lost 0 bases and J lost 0; bases outside the gene matches: 6. CDR3 bases: TGCGCCAGCAGCTTGGAACTAGCGGGTAGCAACCAAGAGACCCAGTACTTC. Its protein product is CASSLELAGSNQETQYF.

CDR3 sequence reads: CATSDPGQGNYEQYF. In DNA, the CDR3 is TGTGCCACCAGTGATCCGGGACAGGGGAACTACGAGCAGTACTTC. The J gene is TRBJ2-7, the V gene TRBV24-1; 10 bases align to TRBD1. Trimming at V came to 3 bases and at J to 3 bases, leaving 4 bases not matched to a gene. Germline V gives CDR1 KGHDR, CDR2 SFDVKD. The CDR3 runs to 15 residues.

The CDR3 spells CASSDPERGPATQYF. Written as DNA, the CDR3 is TGTGCCAGCAGCGATCCTGAACGCGGGCCCGCTACGCAGTATTTT. This chain joins TRBV5-6 and TRBJ2-3; possible D gene TRBD2, 5 bases. The CDR3 loop spans 15 amino acids. V lost 4 bases and J 8 bases, leaving 20 bases between the germline ends. Per the germline V gene, CDR1 is SGHDT and CDR2 is YYEEEE.

The CDR3 here is CASSQAPRAPSPLNIQYF. The CDR3 DNA reads as TGCGCCAGCAGCCAGGCCCCCAGGGCCCCATCCCCCCTAAACATTCAGTACTTC. The chain uses TRBV4-3 and TRBJ2-4, with D perhaps TRBD1 (5 bases). The CDR3 contains 18 residues. CDR1 and CDR2 from the germline V gene are LGHNA and YSLEER. V lost 3 bases and J lost 6, with 24 bases in between.

The chain uses TRBV4-3 and TRBJ2-7; maybe TRBD2 (5 bases). The CDR3 covers 15 residues. Germline V CDR1 and CDR2: LGHNA, YSLEER. Trimming left V 0 bases short and J 7 bases short, with 16 bases between. DNA for the CDR3: TGCGCCAGCAGCCAAGATCGGCCGCTCTCGGGGGAGCAGTACTTC. Translation gives CASSQDRPLSGEQYF.

This clone has only a few counts. This CDR3 is CASSRLGADQPQHF. The CDR3, as DNA: TGTGCCAGCAGTAGACTGGGAGCGGATCAGCCCCAGCATTTT. The chain uses TRBV28 and TRBJ1-5; no clear D gene. Germline V lookup: CDR1 MDHEN, CDR2 SYDVKM. Trimming removed 5 bases at V and 5 bases at J, with 13 bases between. The CDR3 runs 14 residues.

The chain recombines TRBV7-3 with TRBJ1-1; D not resolved. CDR3 length: 13 residues. Trimming took 2 bases from V and 1 from J, leaving 5 bases between them. CDR1 is SGHTA, CDR2 FQGTGA, per germline. The CDR3: CASSLAGNTEAFF. For the CDR3, the DNA is TGTGCCAGCAGCTTAGCGGGGAACACTGAAGCTTTCTTT.

The genes are TRBV18 and TRBJ1-6; D possibly corresponds to TRBD1 (6 bases). V lost 0 bases and J lost 9, with 15 bases in between. The CDR3 extends over 16 amino acids. Looked up from germline, CDR1 is KGHSH and CDR2 is LQKENI. The CDR3 DNA sequence: TGTGCCAGCTCACCACCGACAGGCGGCCAACTTTCACCCCTCCACTTT. This codes for CASSPPTGGQLSPLHF.

DNA for the CDR3: TGCGCCAGCAGCTTGGTGGTAGCGGGGTCCTCGGATACGCAGTATTTT. It encodes CASSLVVAGSSDTQYF. This chain uses TRBV5-1 with TRBJ2-3, with 8 bases fitting TRBD2. The CDR3 contains 16 residues. Germline V gene sequence: CDR1 SGHRS, CDR2 YFSETQ. Trimming at V came to 0 bases and at J to 6 bases, leaving 9 bases not matched to a gene.

This chain uses TRBV6-2 or TRBV6-3 with TRBJ1-2, with a tentative D call TRBD1 (5 bases). With 4 bases removed from V and 7 bases from J, the gap between germline ends came to 22 bases. The V gene's germline CDR1 is MNHEY and CDR2 SVGEGT. This CDR3 is 16 amino acids long. The CDR3 DNA reads as TGTGCCAGCAGTTTCGGGGGAAAGGGGTCCCTGAGTGGCTACACCTTC. It codes for CASSFGGKGSLSGYTF.

The chain joins TRBV2 to TRBJ2-2; TRBD2 agrees at 8 bases. The CDR3 spans 16 residues. Germline V gene lookup returns CDR1 SNHLY and CDR2 FYNNEI. J gave up 2 bases and V 4 bases, and 6 bases lay outside the gene matches. In nucleotides, the CDR3 is TGTGCCAGCAGTGCTAGCGGGCCTATAAACACCGGGGAGCTGTTTTTT. It yields the protein CASSASGPINTGELFF.

Comment on this clone: Other DNA sequences in the same sample also yield this CDR3. V gene TRBV9 combines with J gene TRBJ1-5; D is possibly TRBD1 (5 bases). Looked up from germline, CDR1 is SGDLS and CDR2 is YYNGEE. This CDR3 contains 15 residues. The V gene lost 0 bases and the J gene lost 0 bases, with 7 bases spanning the gap. The CDR3 region has the DNA TGTGCCAGCAGCGTAGGACAGAATAGCAATCAGCCCCAGCATTTT. It is translated as CASSVGQNSNQPQHF.

This rearrangement joins TRBV28 to TRBJ2-6, with no clear D. There are 17 residues in the CDR3. V was cut by 2 bases and J by 5 bases, with 16 bases left in between. Germline lookup yields CDR1 MDHEN and CDR2 SYDVKM. CDR3 nucleotides: TGTGCCAGCAGTTTACAAGGAGAACTAAGCCGGGCCAACGTCCTGACTTTC. Translating it yields CASSLQGELSRANVLTF.

V gene TRBV4-1 combines with J gene TRBJ2-2; D not resolved. CDR3 length: 13 amino acids. CDR1 is MGHRA and CDR2 is YSYEKL in the germline V gene. Trimming pared 0 bases from V and 6 bases from J, leaving 5 bases between. CDR3 in amino acids: CASSQERAGELFF. The DNA of the CDR3 is TGCGCCAGCAGCCAAGAACGGGCCGGGGAGCTGTTTTTT.